The 13 T cell receptor beta chains presented below share a single source sample, sequenced in a study of blood T cell repertoires in COVID-19. The data were produced by immunoSEQ multiplex PCR, yet TCRdb's version contains in-frame clones alone and is incomplete. This sample has some 150,000 clones, with around 79% found just once. Sequencing was performed on peripheral blood. These receptors all stem from a woman between 65 and 79 years old with COVID-19, enrolled during active disease.

The chain employs TRBV7-2 and TRBJ2-3, with D maybe TRBD2 (6 bases). The CDR3 extends over 17 amino acids. The germline V gene encodes CDR1 SGHTA and CDR2 FQGNSA. V was shortened by 1 base and J by 0 bases, with 14 bases between the two germline ends. In nucleotides, the CDR3 is TGTGCCAGCAGCTTAGAGTTCCTAGCGCAAAGCACAGATACGCAGTATTTT. As protein: CASSLEFLAQSTDTQYF.

The V call is TRBV5-6, the J call TRBJ2-7; D is perhaps TRBD1 (5 bases). V shed 2 bases and J shed 0 bases, with 15 bases lying between them. This CDR3 is 16 amino acids long. The germline CDR1 and CDR2 sequences are SGHDT and YYEEEE. The CDR3 sequence is CASSLGDGDASYEQYF. The CDR3 DNA reads TGTGCCAGCAGCTTAGGGGATGGTGACGCCTCCTACGAGCAGTACTTC.

Turning to this clone: The junction and the germline gene differ at one end; a read error may be behind it. The V call is TRBV3-1 (or the pseudogene TRBV3-2), the J call TRBJ1-2; D may be TRBD1 (6 bases). Germline CDR1 reads LGHDT; CDR2 reads YNNKEL (reference sequence). The CDR3 has 13 amino acids. The CDR3 loop reads CASSQPDQGHRRF. The CDR3 nucleotides read TGTGCCAGCAGCCAACCGGACCAGGGACATAGAAGGTTC.

The chain joins TRBV29-1 to TRBJ1-1; TRBD1 is a possible D gene (6 bases). V lost 0 bases and J 13 bases, leaving 15 bases between the germline ends. CDR3 length: 12 residues. Germline V CDR1 and CDR2: SQVTM, ANQGSEA. CDR3 loop: CSVEEGDKGIFF. The CDR3 DNA reads TGCAGCGTTGAAGAAGGGGACAAGGGGATTTTCTTT.

The V call is TRBV6-2 or TRBV6-3, the J call TRBJ2-1; 13 nucleotides match TRBD2. Unmatched junction bases numbered 5, after V lost 2 bases and J lost 7 bases. This CDR3 is built from 16 residues. Germline assignment: CDR1 MNHEY and CDR2 SVGEGT. The CDR3 region is CASSYSGLAGENEQFF. The CDR3, as DNA: TGTGCCAGCAGTTACAGCGGACTAGCGGGGGAAAATGAGCAGTTCTTC.

The chain recombines TRBV11-2 with TRBJ1-2; 7 nucleotides agree with TRBD1. After removal of 7 bases from V and 2 bases from J, the junction contained 10 bases not matched to a gene. This CDR3 comprises 15 residues. From germline, CDR1 is SGHAT and CDR2 FQNNGV. CDR3 DNA sequence: TGTGCCAGCAATCCTCAGGGGGTCCTGAACTATGGCTACACCTTC. This codes for CASNPQGVLNYGYTF.

The rearrangement links TRBV6-2 or TRBV6-3 to TRBJ2-7; maybe TRBD1 (6 bases). The CDR3 sequence is 13 residues long. V shed 4 bases and J shed 3 bases, with 10 bases lying between them. CDR1 MNHEY and CDR2 SVGEGT come from the germline V gene. The CDR3, as DNA: TGTGCCAGCAGTTTGATAGGGGGCTACGAGCAGTACTTC. Its protein product is CASSLIGGYEQYF.

The J gene is TRBJ1-4, the V gene TRBV24-1, with D tentatively TRBD1 (6 bases). The germline V gene encodes CDR1 KGHDR and CDR2 SFDVKD. The CDR3 length is 16 residues. With 0 bases removed from V and 7 bases from J, the gap between germline ends came to 14 bases. The CDR3 sequence: CATSDLGYRGGEKLFF. The CDR3 DNA reads as TGTGCCACCAGTGATTTGGGTTATAGGGGGGGTGAAAAACTGTTTTTT.

This CDR3 is CASSQRGLETQYF. CDR3 coding DNA: TGTGCCAGCAGCCAAAGGGGTTTAGAGACCCAGTACTTC. The genes are TRBV3-1 (or the pseudogene TRBV3-2) and TRBJ2-5, with D possibly matching TRBD1 (5 bases). Deletions cut 2 bases from V and 4 bases from J, with 8 bases between. From germline, CDR1 is LGHDT and CDR2 YNNKEL (reference sequence). The CDR3 has 13 amino acids.

DNA for the CDR3: TGTGCCAGCAGCGTACAGGGGGCAGGGAACACTGAAGCTTTCTTT. This codes for CASSVQGAGNTEAFF. This sequence joins TRBV5-4 and TRBJ1-1, with 9 bases matching TRBD1. This CDR3 contains 15 residues. J was trimmed by 1 base and V by 4 bases; bases with no gene match: 5. Germline CDR1 and CDR2: SGHNT and YYREEE (reference sequence).

This chain connects TRBV6-5 to TRBJ1-2, with 8 bases lining up with TRBD1. Germline V gene sequence: CDR1 MNHEY, CDR2 SVGAGI. V dropped 7 bases and J dropped 8; count of bases not matched to a gene: 12. The CDR3 runs 14 residues. CDR3 DNA: TGTGCCAGCATTACCTTGGGAGGGACAGGAGGCTACACCTTC. Residues: CASITLGGTGGYTF.

The chain is built from TRBV28 and TRBJ2-1, with TRBD2 matching 9 bases. The ends lost 1 base at V and 0 bases at J; junction bases unmatched: 7. The CDR3 is 18 residues long. The germline gives CDR1 MDHEN, CDR2 SYDVKM. The chain's CDR3 is CASSLSFSGGFSYNEQFF. The CDR3 nucleotides are TGTGCCAGCAGTTTATCGTTTAGCGGGGGTTTCTCCTACAATGAGCAGTTCTTC.

This clone has just one count. V is TRBV7-9 and J is TRBJ2-5, with 7 positions matching TRBD2. The CDR3 consists of 14 residues. The junction had 5 bases not matched to a gene; V was cut back by 3 bases and J by 4 bases. The germline V gene has CDR1 SEHNR and CDR2 FQNEAQ (reference sequence). CDR3 loop: CASSFSGRGETQYF. CDR3 nucleotide sequence: TGTGCCAGCAGCTTTTCAGGGAGGGGAGAGACCCAGTACTTC.